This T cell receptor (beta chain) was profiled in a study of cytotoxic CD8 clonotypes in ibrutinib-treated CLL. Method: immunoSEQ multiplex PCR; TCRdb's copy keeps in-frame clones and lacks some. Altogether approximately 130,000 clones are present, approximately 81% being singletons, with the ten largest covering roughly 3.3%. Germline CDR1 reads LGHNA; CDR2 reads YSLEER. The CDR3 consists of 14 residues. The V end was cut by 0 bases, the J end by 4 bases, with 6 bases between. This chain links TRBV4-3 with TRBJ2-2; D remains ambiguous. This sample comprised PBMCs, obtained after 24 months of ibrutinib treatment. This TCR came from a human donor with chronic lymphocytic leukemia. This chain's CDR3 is CASSQDVGTGELFF. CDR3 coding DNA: TGCGCCAGCAGCCAAGATGTTGGCACCGGGGAGCTGTTTTTT.